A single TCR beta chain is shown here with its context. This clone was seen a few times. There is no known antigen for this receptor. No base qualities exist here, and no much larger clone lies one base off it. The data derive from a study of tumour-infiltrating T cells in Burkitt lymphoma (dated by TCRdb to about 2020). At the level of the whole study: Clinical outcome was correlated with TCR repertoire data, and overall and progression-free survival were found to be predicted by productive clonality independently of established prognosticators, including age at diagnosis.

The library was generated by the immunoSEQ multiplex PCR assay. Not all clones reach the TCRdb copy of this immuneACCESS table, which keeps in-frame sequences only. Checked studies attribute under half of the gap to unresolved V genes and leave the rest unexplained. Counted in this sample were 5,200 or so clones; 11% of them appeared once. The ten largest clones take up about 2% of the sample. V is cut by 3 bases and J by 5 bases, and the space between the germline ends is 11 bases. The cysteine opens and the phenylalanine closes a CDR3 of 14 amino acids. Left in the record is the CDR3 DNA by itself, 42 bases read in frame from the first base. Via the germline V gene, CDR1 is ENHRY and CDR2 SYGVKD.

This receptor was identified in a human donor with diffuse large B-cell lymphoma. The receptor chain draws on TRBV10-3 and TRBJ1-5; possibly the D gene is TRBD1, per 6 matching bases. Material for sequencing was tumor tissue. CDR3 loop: CAISEIGGDQPQHF. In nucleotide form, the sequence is TGTGCCATCAGTGAAATAGGGGGGGATCAGCCCCAGCATTTT.